The 30 T cell receptor beta chains below all came from one sample that was sequenced in a study of blood T cell repertoires in COVID-19. Repertoires were generated with immunoSEQ multiplex PCR, while TCRdb's copy carries only in-frame clones and drops some. This table has 150,000 to 200,000 clones, 88% appearing once. Input material: PBMCs or T cells enriched from blood (not recorded which). These receptors were obtained from a woman between 18 and 29 years old who had recovered from COVID-19.

This rearrangement joins TRBV6-1 to TRBJ1-2; D not resolved. Per the germline V gene, CDR1 is MNHNS and CDR2 is SASEGT. Trimming left V 1 base short and J 4 bases short, with 13 bases between. CDR3 size: 15 residues. CDR3 sequence: CASSEGWAEGYGYTF. For the CDR3, the DNA is TGTGCCAGCAGTGAAGGTTGGGCCGAGGGCTATGGCTACACCTTC.

The V gene is TRBV27, the J gene TRBJ1-4; D remains unclear. The CDR3 loop spans 15 amino acids. The germline V and J ends were trimmed by 1 base and 5 bases, with 11 bases remaining between them. CDR1 MNHEY and CDR2 SMNVEV come from the germline V gene (reference sequence). CDR3 in DNA: TGTGCCAGCAGTTTATATCTAGCGGGGAATGAAAAACTGTTTTTT. Amino acid sequence: CASSLYLAGNEKLFF.

The chain employs TRBV28 and TRBJ1-6, with 10 nucleotides matching TRBD1. The CDR3 contains 14 residues. The trim removed 8 bases at V and 10 bases at J, leaving 8 bases unmatched. Germline V CDR1 and CDR2: MDHEN, SYDVKM. This CDR3 is CASRRDRGLSPLHF. The CDR3 nucleotides are TGTGCCAGCCGGAGGGACAGGGGTTTATCACCCCTCCACTTT.

The chain employs TRBV28 and TRBJ2-7, with D possibly TRBD1 on 6 matching bases. The CDR3 is 15 residues long. Germline CDR1 MDHEN, CDR2 SYDVKM. Between the trimmed V and J ends, which lost 5 bases and 3 bases, there was a span of 17 bases. The CDR3 protein is CASSELQGTIYEQYF. For the CDR3, the DNA is TGTGCCAGCAGTGAACTACAGGGTACCATCTACGAGCAGTACTTC.

The chain employs TRBV7-9 and TRBJ1-2; no clear D gene. CDR1 and CDR2 from the germline V gene are SEHNR and FQNEAQ (reference sequence). This CDR3 contains 13 residues. V was trimmed by 1 base and J by 3 bases, leaving 6 bases between them. The CDR3 here is CASSLELDYGYTF. For the CDR3, the DNA is TGTGCCAGCAGCTTAGAATTAGACTATGGCTACACCTTC.

The J gene is TRBJ2-1, the V gene TRBV2; 9 nucleotides line up with TRBD1. CDR1 and CDR2 (germline): SNHLY, FYNNEI. The CDR3 covers 16 residues. Unmatched junction bases numbered 8, after V lost 6 bases and J lost 2 bases. The CDR3 is CASSGAGTGTYNEQFF. The CDR3 DNA reads as TGTGCCAGCAGCGGGGCCGGGACAGGGACCTACAATGAGCAGTTCTTC.

The rearrangement uses TRBV18 and TRBJ1-1; 7 positions agree with TRBD1. The CDR3 runs 13 residues. J gave up 6 bases and V 5 bases, and 6 bases lay outside the gene matches. Germline CDR1 KGHSH, CDR2 LQKENI. Written as DNA, the CDR3 is TGTGCCAGCTCAACCAACAGGGGACCTGAAGCTTTCTTT. Amino acids: CASSTNRGPEAFF.

CDR3 in amino acids: CASSLSAATYEQYF. The CDR3 nucleotides read TGTGCCAGCAGCTTATCGGCGGCTACCTACGAGCAGTACTTC. The chain couples TRBV13 to TRBJ2-7; no reliable D call. Trimming stripped 2 bases from V and 2 bases from J, with 10 bases between. The germline gives CDR1 PRHDT, CDR2 FYEKMQ (reference sequence). This CDR3 is 14 amino acids long.

The rearrangement links TRBV10-1 to TRBJ2-1; TRBD2 matches 9 bases. Germline assignment: CDR1 WNHNN and CDR2 SYGVQD (reference sequence). V lost 0 bases and J lost 4; bases outside the gene matches: 4. The CDR3 consists of 16 residues. CDR3 bases: TGCGCCAGCAGTGAGTCGACTAGCGGTGGATACAATGAGCAGTTCTTC. It codes for CASSESTSGGYNEQFF.

This clone appeared a few times. The chain links TRBV6-4 to TRBJ2-1, with a tentative D call TRBD1 (5 bases). The CDR3 covers 14 residues. V was clipped by 1 base and J by 10 bases, with 14 bases between them. CDR1 MRHNA and CDR2 SNTAGT come from the germline V gene. The CDR3: CASSDFRGRREQFF. The CDR3 region has the DNA TGTGCCAGCAGTGACTTTAGGGGAAGGCGCGAGCAGTTCTTC.

The chain recombines TRBV7-2 with TRBJ2-5, with TRBD2 matching over 13 bases. The V segment lost 3 bases and the J segment 5 bases; nucleotides outside the gene matches: 6. The germline CDR1 and CDR2 sequences are SGHTA and FQGNSA. The CDR3 contains 16 residues. CDR3 sequence: CASSFQLAGGSETQYF. The DNA of the CDR3 is TGTGCCAGCAGCTTCCAACTAGCGGGGGGGAGCGAGACCCAGTACTTC. The full variable domain, completed using reference TRBV7-2 and TRBJ2-5, is GAGVSQSPSNKVTEKGKDVELRCDPISGHTALYWYRQSLGQGLEFLIYFQGNSAPDKSGLPSDRFSAERTGGSVSTLTIQRTQQEDSAVYLCASSFQLAGGSETQYFGPGTRLLVL.

The rearrangement uses TRBV12-3 or TRBV12-4 and TRBJ2-3; D call uncertain. Trimming removed 5 bases at V and 6 bases at J, with 6 bases between. The CDR3 contains 11 residues. CDR3 loop: CASSPRDTQYF. In DNA form, the CDR3 reads TGTGCCAGCAGTCCTCGGGATACGCAGTATTTT.

This chain links TRBV28 with TRBJ2-7; 9 bases agree with TRBD1. CDR1 MDHEN and CDR2 SYDVKM come from the germline V gene. J was trimmed by 3 bases and V by 5 bases; bases with no gene match: 8. The CDR3 is 15 amino acids. The CDR3 protein is CASSIPGQGFYEQYF. Written as DNA, the CDR3 is TGTGCCAGCAGTATCCCGGGACAGGGCTTCTACGAGCAGTACTTC.

The chain has TRBV4-3 and TRBJ2-2; 8 nucleotides agree with TRBD2. Germline CDR1 reads LGHNA; CDR2 reads YSLEER. The V gene end was trimmed by 0 bases and the J gene end by 7 bases; junction bases not matched to a gene: 4. The CDR3 length is 15 residues. The CDR3: CASSQEGAGGGELFF. In nucleotides, the CDR3 is TGCGCCAGCAGCCAAGAGGGGGCGGGAGGCGGGGAGCTGTTTTTT.

The chain combines TRBV19 with TRBJ1-6; tentatively, D is TRBD1 (6 bases). V was cut by 1 base and J by 10 bases, with 11 bases left in between. CDR1 is LNHDA and CDR2 is SQIVND in the germline V gene (reference sequence). This CDR3 region has 14 residues. CDR3 nucleotides: TGTGCCAGTAGTATAGGGCAGGGGAAGTCACCCCTCCACTTT. It codes for CASSIGQGKSPLHF.

V is TRBV5-5 and J is TRBJ2-1, with TRBD1 as a possible D gene (5 bases). Germline V gene sequence: CDR1 SGHKS, CDR2 YYEKEE (reference sequence). The CDR3 is made up of 16 amino acids. V was cut by 2 bases and J by 2 bases, with 14 bases left in between. CDR3 DNA: TGTGCCAGCAGCTTTACAGGCTCGGTGGCCTACAATGAGCAGTTCTTC. It translates to CASSFTGSVAYNEQFF.

The chain uses TRBV5-4 and TRBJ2-5; D not resolved. The CDR3 length is 14 residues. The V gene's germline CDR1 is SGHNT and CDR2 YYREEE (reference sequence). V shed 4 bases and J shed 0 bases, with 10 bases lying between them. CDR3 sequence (DNA): TGTGCCAGCAGCCAAACCGGGTACCAAGAGACCCAGTACTTC. Amino acid sequence: CASSQTGYQETQYF.

This sequence joins TRBV7-9 and TRBJ2-3; 7 nucleotides line up with TRBD1. Germline V gives CDR1 SEHNR, CDR2 FQNEAQ (reference sequence). V lost 1 base, J lost 2 bases, and 3 bases stayed unmatched. This CDR3 contains 15 residues. The CDR3 nucleotides read TGTGCCAGCAGCTTAGAAGGGACAGCCACAGATACGCAGTATTTT. This sequence encodes CASSLEGTATDTQYF.

The chain uses TRBV27 and TRBJ1-2, with TRBD1 identical over 10 bases. The CDR3 is 18 amino acids. Germline V gene sequence: CDR1 MNHEY, CDR2 SMNVEV (reference sequence). Trimming took 3 bases from V and 2 from J; bases not matched to a gene: 12. The CDR3 loop reads CASSFTGTGANPNYGYTF. CDR3 coding DNA: TGTGCCAGCAGTTTCACCGGGACAGGGGCCAATCCGAACTATGGCTACACCTTC.

The chain carries TRBV11-2 and TRBJ2-5, with D hard to call. This CDR3 is built from 13 residues. Germline CDR1 SGHAT, CDR2 FQNNGV. V lost 1 base, J lost 4 bases, and 7 bases lay in between. Here the CDR3 DNA reads TGTGCCAGCAGCTTAGCTGGCCTAGAGACCCAGTACTTC. Translating gives CASSLAGLETQYF.

The chain employs TRBV10-3 and TRBJ1-2, with 7 positions matching TRBD1. Trimming cost V 5 bases and J 2 bases; bases outside gene matches: 5. This CDR3 is built from 14 residues. In germline, CDR1 is ENHRY, CDR2 SYGVKD. CDR3 sequence (DNA): TGTGCCATCAGTCGGGACAGTCAAAACTATGGCTACACCTTC. It encodes CAISRDSQNYGYTF.

This clone was detected a few times. The chain links TRBV30 to TRBJ2-2, with 7 bases matching TRBD1. This CDR3 spans 12 amino acids. After removal of 5 bases from V and 5 bases from J, the junction contained 2 bases not matched to a gene. The germline gives CDR1 GTSNPN, CDR2 SVGIG (reference sequence). The CDR3 protein is CAWGTVTGELFF. As DNA, the CDR3 is TGTGCCTGGGGGACAGTGACCGGGGAGCTGTTTTTT.

V and J are TRBV28 and TRBJ2-3, with D maybe TRBD1 (6 bases). This CDR3 has 14 amino acids. The ends were cut back, 10 bases at V and 6 bases at J, with 20 bases in the middle. CDR1 is MDHEN and CDR2 is SYDVKM in the germline V gene. In DNA form, the CDR3 reads TGTGCCAACTCGAACAGGGTTCTTAAGGATACGCAGTATTTT. Protein sequence: CANSNRVLKDTQYF.

The sample holds a few counts of this clone. The J gene is TRBJ2-7, the V gene TRBV10-2; TRBD2 might be the D (5 bases). V lost 5 bases to trimming and J lost 2 bases, with 10 bases between them. The CDR3 is 13 amino acids. Germline assignment: CDR1 WSHSY and CDR2 SAAADI. CDR3 protein: CASSSTGTYEQYF. CDR3 in DNA: TGCGCCAGCAGTTCGACCGGGACCTACGAGCAGTACTTC.

The chain recombines TRBV7-2 with TRBJ2-7, with D unclear. CDR1 and CDR2 (germline): SGHTA, FQGNSA. The CDR3 is 13 amino acids. Trimming removed 5 bases at V and 5 bases at J, with 13 bases between. DNA of the CDR3: TGTGCCAGCAGCCTAGTTGTGGAGAACGAGCAGTACTTC. Translation gives CASSLVVENEQYF. Full variable domain (remainder filled in from reference TRBV7-2 and TRBJ2-7): GAGVSQSPSNKVTEKGKDVELRCDPISGHTALYWYRQSLGQGLEFLIYFQGNSAPDKSGLPSDRFSAERTGGSVSTLTIQRTQQEDSAVYLCASSLVVENEQYFGPGTRLTVT.

V usage is TRBV7-2 and J usage is TRBJ2-2, with 10 bases identical to TRBD2. The CDR3 runs to 18 residues. Germline CDR1 SGHTA, CDR2 FQGNSA. Germline trimming cut 1 base from V and 4 bases from J; bases unmatched to any gene: 9. CDR3 in amino acids: CASSLGSLAGVGTGELFF. The DNA of the CDR3 is TGTGCCAGCAGCTTAGGGAGTCTAGCGGGAGTTGGCACCGGGGAGCTGTTTTTT.

The DNA of the CDR3 is TGTGCCAGCCAGACAGGGGAAAGAAACACCATATATTTT. Translating gives CASQTGERNTIYF. The chain couples TRBV18 to TRBJ1-3; 8 bases fit TRBD1. Trimming at V came to 8 bases and at J to 5 bases, leaving 5 bases not matched to a gene. The CDR3 runs to 13 residues. Germline loops: CDR1 KGHSH, CDR2 LQKENI.

This sequence joins TRBV28 and TRBJ1-3; a weak D match, TRBD1 (5 bases). With 3 bases removed from V and 1 base from J, the gap between germline ends came to 7 bases. Germline V gene lookup returns CDR1 MDHEN and CDR2 SYDVKM. The CDR3 has 14 amino acids. In DNA, the CDR3 is TGTGCCAGCAGTTTGGGGGGGTCTGGAAACACCATATATTTT. This sequence encodes CASSLGGSGNTIYF.

The V gene is TRBV1, the J gene TRBJ2-7; the tabulated D call, TRBD2, remains unverified against the DNA. TRBV1 is labeled a pseudogene. The CDR3 has 15 amino acids. CDR3 bases: TGCACCAGCAGCCGGGGGGTAGCGGGAGGGAGAGAGCAGTACTTC. This sequence encodes CTSSRGVAGGREQYF.

This sequence joins TRBV4-3 and TRBJ2-3, with a tentative D call TRBD2 (5 bases). The V gene's germline CDR1 is LGHNA and CDR2 YSLEER. The CDR3 consists of 14 residues. The V and J ends lost 1 base and 3 bases respectively, with 8 bases between them. CDR3 DNA: TGCGCCAGCAGCCAAGGAGGGTTTACAGATACGCAGTATTTT. Translation gives CASSQGGFTDTQYF.